This T cell receptor beta chain was sequenced in a study of CD8 T cells in ankylosing spondylitis. Study observations and caveats: Ankylosing spondylitis blood seemed to carry a telltale TCR beta motif made of fewer than ten highly homologous variants.

Trimming cost V 4 bases and J 3 bases, with 9 bases left between them. The CDR3 extends over 13 amino acids. Germline CDR1 and CDR2: SGHRS and YFSETQ. MiXCR, applied by TCRdb to the 5' RACE reads, yields one record per CDR3 protein. The data contain 400,000 or so distinct CDR3 sequences, 25% to 30% of them singletons. Notes on this clonotype: No antigen is known for it. The CDR3 does not close with the conserved phenylalanine or tryptophan, likely indicating a read error.

The sequenced sample was blood, either unsorted or a sorted T cell fraction (not recorded which). This sequence was found in a male donor with ankylosing spondylitis. This sequence joins TRBV5-1 and TRBJ2-3, with D possibly being TRBD2 (5 bases). CDR3: CASSPAGTDTQYY. In nucleotides, the CDR3 is TGCGCCAGCAGCCCGGCGGGTACAGATACGCAGTATTAT.